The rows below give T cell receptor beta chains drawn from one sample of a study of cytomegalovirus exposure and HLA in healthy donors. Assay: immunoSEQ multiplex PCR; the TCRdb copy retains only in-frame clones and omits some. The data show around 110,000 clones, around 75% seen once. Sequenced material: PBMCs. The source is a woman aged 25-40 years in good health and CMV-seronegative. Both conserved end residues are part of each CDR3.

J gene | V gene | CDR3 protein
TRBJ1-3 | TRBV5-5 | CASSFGTASGNTIYF
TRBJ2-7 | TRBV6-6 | CASRTGTYEQYF
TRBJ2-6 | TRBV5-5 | CASSTESGTGVAGANVLPF
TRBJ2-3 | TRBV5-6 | CASSLEQTDTQYF
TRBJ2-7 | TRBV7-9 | CASSLAVGTGLSEQYF
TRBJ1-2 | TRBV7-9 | CASSLALAISGYTF
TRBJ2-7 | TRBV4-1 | CASSQQDRGHEQYF
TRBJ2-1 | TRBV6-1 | CASSTSGGNEQFF
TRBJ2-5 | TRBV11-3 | CASSHRQGETQYF
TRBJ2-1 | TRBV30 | CAWTSWFYNEQFF
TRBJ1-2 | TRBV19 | CASSILTALNYGYTF
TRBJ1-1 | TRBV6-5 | CASSYVRGTEAFF
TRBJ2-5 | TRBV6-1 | CASSAFGAGGKETQYF
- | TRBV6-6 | CASRDRGQVYEQYF
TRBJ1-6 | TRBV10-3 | CAISESLTPRRAGSPLHF
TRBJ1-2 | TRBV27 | CASLPPGTGGGYTF
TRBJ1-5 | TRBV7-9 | CASSLAWEGLSSDQPQHF
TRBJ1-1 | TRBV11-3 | CASSSTGSDTEAFF
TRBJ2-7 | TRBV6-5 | CASSPWTSGRYEQYF
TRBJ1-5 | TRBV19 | CASTAQEGARQPQHF
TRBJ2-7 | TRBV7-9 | CASSFRDFSYEQYF
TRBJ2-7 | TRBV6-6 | CASSSPGTGDYEQYF
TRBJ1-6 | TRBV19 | CASSIRGTGRDNSPLHF
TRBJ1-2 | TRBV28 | CASSLGAGDSYGYTF
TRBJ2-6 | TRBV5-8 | CASSPPSWRPGANVLTF
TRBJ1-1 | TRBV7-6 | CASSLELGGVLNTEAFF
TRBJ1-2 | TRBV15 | CATSRDPTGAYGYTF
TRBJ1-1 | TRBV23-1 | CASTPLYAGGDTEAFF
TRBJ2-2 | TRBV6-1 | CASSEIGTAFTGELFF
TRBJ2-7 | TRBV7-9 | CASQNGPSGTCEQYF
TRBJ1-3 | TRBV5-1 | CASSTGGDGGNTIYF
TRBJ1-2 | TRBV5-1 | CASSLGQNYGYTF
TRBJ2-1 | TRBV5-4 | CASSIWSGSANEQFF
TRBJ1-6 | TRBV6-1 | CASREVYESPLHF
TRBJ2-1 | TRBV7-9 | CASSSISYNEQFF
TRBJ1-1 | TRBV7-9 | CASHHRTGRGMNTEAFF
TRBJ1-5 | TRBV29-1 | CSVSDLTGGSNQPQHF
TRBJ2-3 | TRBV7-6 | CASSLAGGTDTQYF
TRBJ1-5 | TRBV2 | CASREGQLGNQPQHF
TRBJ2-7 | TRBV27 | CASSLSGHNYEQYF
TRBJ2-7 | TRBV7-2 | CASSLGAAQGAYEQYF
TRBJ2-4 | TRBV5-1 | CASSLLGGGIKNIQYF
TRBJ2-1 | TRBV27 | CASRRPGLAGGKINEQFF
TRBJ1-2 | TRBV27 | CASSNYRTGGKGGYTF
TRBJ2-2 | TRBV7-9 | CASSLARQGPGELFF
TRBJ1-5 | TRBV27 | CASRLQGGNQPQHF
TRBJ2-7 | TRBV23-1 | CASSQRASYEQYF
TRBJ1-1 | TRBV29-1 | CSGRRVTNTEAFF
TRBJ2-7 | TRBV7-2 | CASSRASGVTVGVEQYF
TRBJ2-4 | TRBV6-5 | CASSHGSDRVDIQYF
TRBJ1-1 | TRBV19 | CASSIWDRGPDTEAFF
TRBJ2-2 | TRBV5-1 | CASSLREGRTGELFF
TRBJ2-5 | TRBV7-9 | CASSLVRTGEETQYF
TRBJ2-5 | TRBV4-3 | CASAHERGGQETQYF
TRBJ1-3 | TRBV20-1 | CSARTFDTIYF
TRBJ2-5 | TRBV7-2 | CASSLDRDRRGTQYF
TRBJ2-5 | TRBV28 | CASSPPQGLETQYF
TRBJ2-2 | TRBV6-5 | CASRWTSGNGELFF
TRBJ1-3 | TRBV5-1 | CASSLPGQGNTIYF